This T cell receptor beta chain was profiled in a study of blood T cell repertoires in COVID-19. In the study overall: From the United States, Italy and Spain came samples of acute and convalescent COVID-19. The cDNA or gDNA used as material had been derived from T cells, B-cell-depleted T cells, or PBMCs.

In its sample, this clone was seen once. As handled by the study authors: For nucleated cells, counts were estimated from reference gene primer amplification. Sequencing used immunoSEQ multiplex PCR; TCRdb keeps in-frame clones, though not all of them. V, J and clone size are taken as reported in that table, and D and trimming were inferred from the DNA itself. This sample carries approximately 230,000 clones, about 85% of them seen once, and the ten largest clones take around 3.3%. Looked up from germline, CDR1 is SQVTM and CDR2 is ANQGSEA. This CDR3 comprises 16 residues. Trimming removed 5 bases from V and 3 bases from J, with 17 bases in between.

The V call is TRBV29-1, the J call TRBJ2-6; D possibly corresponds to TRBD2 (6 bases). The specimen was peripheral blood. The receptor was isolated from a man in his late teens or twenties with active or convalescent COVID-19. The CDR3 is CSVMLGGAGGANVLTF. The CDR3 region has the DNA TGCAGCGTTATGCTTGGAGGGGCGGGTGGGGCCAACGTCCTGACTTTC.